A selection of T cell receptor beta chains follows, all from one sample in a study of technical replicates of blood from a handful of donors. The method was immunoSEQ multiplex PCR; TCRdb's version includes in-frame clones alone and lacks a portion of them. The sample lists approximately 78,000 clones; roughly 90% were seen once. The sample comprised T cells isolated from PBMCs. The source is a human donor in good health. Both conserved end residues are part of each CDR3. Size tells how often a clone was seen (once, few, many) or the class of an expanded clone, and some rows leave it out.

CDR3: CATTGGPYNEQFF
length: 13
J: TRBJ2-1
size: once
V: TRBV11-3

CDR3: CASSLGTDSYEQYF
length: 14
J: TRBJ2-7
size: once
V: TRBV28

CDR3: CASTPGLVRTDTQYF
length: 15
J: TRBJ2-3
size: -
V: TRBV2

CDR3: CASSLAPYLDTQYF
length: 14
J: TRBJ2-3
size: -
V: TRBV7-8

CDR3: CASSRSGYDNEQFF
length: 14
J: TRBJ2-1
size: -
V: TRBV7-3

CDR3: CGRTDSGYGYTF
length: 12
J: TRBJ1-2
size: once
V: TRBV30

CDR3: CASGQMNTEAFF
length: 12
J: TRBJ1-1
size: -
V: TRBV2

CDR3: CAWSEQGIQPQHF
length: 13
J: TRBJ1-5
size: -
V: TRBV30

CDR3: CASMGQIFSNQPQHF
length: 15
J: TRBJ1-5
size: -
V: TRBV6-1

CDR3: CASSYSGDGYTF
length: 12
J: TRBJ1-2
size: -
V: TRBV6-5

CDR3: CAWSVGGSGANVLTF
length: 15
J: TRBJ2-6
size: -
V: TRBV30

CDR3: CASSYPGLAGVHYNEQFF
length: 18
J: TRBJ2-1
size: -
V: TRBV27

CDR3: CASSDQGGTDTQYF
length: 14
J: TRBJ2-3
size: -
V: TRBV2

CDR3: CASSPQGVSGANVLTF
length: 16
J: TRBJ2-6
size: -
V: TRBV18

CDR3: CASSFSGWETQYF
length: 13
J: TRBJ2-5
size: once
V: TRBV10-2

CDR3: CASTFRGQGVNEQFF
length: 15
J: TRBJ2-1
size: -
V: TRBV6-6

CDR3: CASRPSAAGEETQYF
length: 15
J: TRBJ2-5
size: -
V: TRBV7-9

CDR3: CASSPEGGNPGGESQHF
length: 17
J: TRBJ1-5
size: -
V: TRBV21-1

CDR3: CASRLAESSYEQYF
length: 14
J: TRBJ2-7
size: few
V: TRBV6-1

CDR3: CASSRPPGGSNQPQHF
length: 16
J: TRBJ1-5
size: -
V: TRBV7-9

CDR3: CSVESGRSYEQYF
length: 13
J: TRBJ2-7
size: -
V: TRBV29-1

CDR3: CASSPQFSGANVLTF
length: 15
J: TRBJ2-6
size: -
V: TRBV19

CDR3: CASSLVSGPTDTQYF
length: 15
J: TRBJ2-3
size: -
V: TRBV7-3

CDR3: CASSLAQVRQGDTEAFF
length: 17
J: TRBJ1-1
size: -
V: TRBV7-8

CDR3: CASSAGGYGYTF
length: 12
J: TRBJ1-2
size: few
V: TRBV11-3

CDR3: CASSLAPSSGRPGELFF
length: 17
J: TRBJ2-2
size: -
V: TRBV11-3

CDR3: CASSPQVDLKETQYF
length: 15
J: TRBJ2-5
size: -
V: TRBV9

CDR3: CASSPLLKRGFYEQYF
length: 16
J: TRBJ2-7
size: -
V: TRBV14

CDR3: CASSPQEGQGKYEQYF
length: 16
J: TRBJ2-7
size: -
V: TRBV7-9

CDR3: CAISVGIGEKLFF
length: 13
J: TRBJ1-4
size: -
V: TRBV10-3

CDR3: CASSLSLAGVETQYF
length: 15
J: TRBJ2-5
size: -
V: TRBV5-8

CDR3: CASRIRDLNTGELFF
length: 15
J: TRBJ2-2
size: once
V: TRBV5-4

CDR3: CASSPEPGRRETQYF
length: 15
J: TRBJ2-5
size: -
V: TRBV4-1

CDR3: CASSSRTGNYEQYF
length: 14
J: TRBJ2-7
size: -
V: TRBV13

CDR3: CASSYSRSQPQHF
length: 13
J: TRBJ1-5
size: -
V: TRBV6-5

CDR3: CAWRSMSSYNEQFF
length: 14
J: TRBJ2-1
size: -
V: TRBV30

CDR3: CSVDQAGSGNTIYF
length: 14
J: TRBJ1-3
size: -
V: TRBV29-1

CDR3: CASSSRGGSSYEQYF
length: 15
J: TRBJ2-7
size: -
V: TRBV27

CDR3: CASRDTGDTGELFF
length: 14
J: TRBJ2-2
size: once
V: TRBV10-1

CDR3: CASSWQGAQETQYF
length: 14
J: TRBJ2-5
size: -
V: TRBV5-6

CDR3: CASSLALGSYNEQFF
length: 15
J: TRBJ2-1
size: -
V: TRBV28

CDR3: CASSLGLAGGRNEQFF
length: 16
J: TRBJ2-1
size: -
V: TRBV6-6

CDR3: CASSQGLSTDTQYF
length: 14
J: TRBJ2-3
size: once
V: TRBV18

CDR3: CASSGSYRGRGYGYTF
length: 16
J: TRBJ1-2
size: -
V: TRBV6-4

CDR3: CASSSTVPDEQYF
length: 13
J: TRBJ2-7
size: -
V: TRBV5-6